This entry lists 22 T cell receptor beta chains sequenced from one sample in a study of lymphopenia after photon versus proton radiotherapy. Repertoires were generated with immunoSEQ multiplex PCR, while TCRdb's copy carries only in-frame clones and drops some. The table lists 20,000 to 25,000 clones, roughly 81% of them singletons. Material: peripheral blood, obtained from a patient treated with photon-based radiotherapy. These receptors were obtained from a woman in her 50s with pancreatic cancer.

The chain uses TRBV27 and TRBJ2-2, with D unresolved. CDR1 is MNHEY and CDR2 is SMNVEV in the germline V gene (reference sequence). This CDR3 has 18 amino acids. Trimming took 5 bases from V and 2 from J, leaving 21 bases between them. This CDR3 reads CASSIKTGSRLNTGELFF. The DNA of the CDR3 is TGTGCCAGCAGTATAAAAACCGGGTCACGGTTAAACACCGGGGAGCTGTTTTTT.

This clone showed up just once. This sequence joins TRBV5-1 and TRBJ2-6, with D perhaps matching TRBD1 (5 bases). The V and J ends lost 3 bases and 0 bases respectively, with 13 bases between them. Per germline, CDR1 SGHRS and CDR2 YFSETQ. The CDR3 covers 17 residues. CDR3 DNA sequence: TGCGCCAGCAGCTACTCGACAGCCATCTCTGGGGCCAACGTCCTGACTTTC. As protein: CASSYSTAISGANVLTF. Full variable domain (outside the CDR3, taken from reference TRBV5-1 and TRBJ2-6): KAGVTQTPRYLIKTRGQQVTLSCSPISGHRSVSWYQQTPGQGLQFLFEYFSETQRNKGNFPGRFSGRQFSNSRSEMNVSTLELGDSALYLCASSYSTAISGANVLTFGAGSRLTVL.

The chain combines TRBV27 with TRBJ2-2, with TRBD1 matching over 9 bases. Germline CDR1 and CDR2: MNHEY and SMNVEV (reference sequence). The CDR3 covers 15 residues. V lost 6 bases to trimming and J lost 3 bases; unmatched junction nucleotides: 5. The DNA for the CDR3 is TGTGCCAGCAGACCGGGACAGGGTTACACCGGGGAGCTGTTTTTT. Its translation: CASRPGQGYTGELFF.

This chain uses TRBV5-6 with TRBJ2-1, with 8 bases aligning to TRBD1. J was trimmed by 5 bases and V by 2 bases; bases with no gene match: 3. The CDR3 runs to 14 residues. CDR1 is SGHDT and CDR2 is YYEEEE in the germline V gene. The CDR3 spells CASSFGQGNNEQFF. CDR3 DNA: TGTGCCAGCAGCTTTGGACAGGGAAACAATGAGCAGTTCTTC. The full variable domain, in which reference TRBV5-6 and TRBJ2-1 provide the parts outside the CDR3, is DAGVTQSPTHLIKTRGQQVTLRCSPKSGHDTVSWYQQALGQGPQFIFQYYEEEERQRGNFPDRFSGHQFPNYSSELNVNALLLGDSALYLCASSFGQGNNEQFFGPGTRLTVL.

Concerning this clone itself: Sequence at one end of the junction differs from germline and may be a read error. This sequence joins TRBV28 and TRBJ1-2; D unclear. Per germline, CDR1 MDHEN and CDR2 SYDVKM. The CDR3 extends over 11 amino acids. The CDR3 nucleotides read TGTGCCAGCAGACGAGACTACGGCTACACCTTC. Protein product: CASRRDYGYTF.

The rearrangement uses TRBV4-2 and TRBJ1-3; D is uncertain. Trimming pared 0 bases from V and 8 bases from J, leaving 14 bases between. This CDR3 has 15 amino acids. Per the germline V gene, CDR1 is LGHNA and CDR2 is YNFKEQ. For the CDR3, the DNA is TGTGCCAGCAGCCAAGAAGGTAGCCTTATGGACACCATATATTTT. The encoded protein is CASSQEGSLMDTIYF.

The rearrangement joins TRBV28 to TRBJ2-7; D remains unclear. This CDR3 region has 14 residues. CDR1 and CDR2 from the germline V gene are MDHEN and SYDVKM. The V end lost 2 bases, the J end lost 0 bases, and 8 bases lay between the germline ends. The CDR3 DNA sequence: TGTGCCAGCAGTTTAGCCGGCTACTCCTACGAGCAGTACTTC. Translated, it gives CASSLAGYSYEQYF.

This clone was counted a single time. V and J are TRBV19 and TRBJ1-3; TRBD1 agrees at 10 bases. Trimming at V came to 4 bases and at J to 2 bases, leaving 8 bases not matched to a gene. The CDR3 length is 17 residues. The germline CDR1 and CDR2 sequences are LNHDA and SQIVND (reference sequence). The CDR3 DNA reads as TGTGCCAGTAGTAGGAACCCGGGACAGGGGACTGGAAACACCATATATTTT. Its protein product is CASSRNPGQGTGNTIYF.

J is TRBJ2-1 and V is TRBV18; D not resolved. The germline V and J ends were trimmed by 1 base and 5 bases, with 6 bases remaining between them. The CDR3 covers 13 residues. Germline V gene lookup returns CDR1 KGHSH and CDR2 LQKENI. In nucleotides, the CDR3 is TGTGCCAGCTCACCACAAAGAGACAATGAGCAGTTCTTC. Its translation is CASSPQRDNEQFF.

This clone was seen only once. CDR3: CASSLGLAGGYGAEQYF. The CDR3 DNA reads as TGTGCCAGCAGCTTGGGACTAGCGGGAGGGTACGGGGCCGAGCAGTACTTC. The chain employs TRBV5-4 and TRBJ2-7, with TRBD2 matching over 14 bases. Germline V gene sequence: CDR1 SGHNT, CDR2 YYREEE (reference sequence). The CDR3 is 17 residues long. Trimming at V came to 0 bases and at J to 6 bases, leaving 8 bases not matched to a gene.

This chain joins TRBV5-4 and TRBJ1-6; tentatively, D is TRBD1 (5 bases). V was shortened by 1 base and J by 10 bases, with 12 bases between the two germline ends. The CDR3 totals 14 residues. Per the germline V gene, CDR1 is SGHNT and CDR2 is YYREEE (reference sequence). For the CDR3, the DNA is TGTGCCAGCAGCTTGCAACTCAGGGACTCACCCCTCCACTTT. Amino acids: CASSLQLRDSPLHF.

CDR3 DNA sequence: TGTGCCATCAGTGACCCCGGGACCGGGGCCACAGATACGCAGTATTTT. It is translated as CAISDPGTGATDTQYF. This sequence joins TRBV10-3 and TRBJ2-3, with D perhaps matching TRBD1 or TRBD2 (5 bases each). The CDR3 spans 16 residues. The V gene's germline CDR1 is ENHRY and CDR2 SYGVKD. Trimming removed 3 bases at V and 2 bases at J, with 15 bases between.

The V call is TRBV13, the J call TRBJ1-4, with D possibly TRBD1 on 5 matching bases. The germline V and J ends were trimmed by 2 bases and 0 bases, with 10 bases remaining between them. The CDR3 runs to 16 residues. CDR1 PRHDT and CDR2 FYEKMQ come from the germline V gene (reference sequence). As DNA, the CDR3 is TGTGCCAGCAGCTTACGGGGCTTTGCAACTAATGAAAAACTGTTTTTT. Amino acids: CASSLRGFATNEKLFF.

About this clone: Other DNA variants within this sample encode the same CDR3. This chain joins TRBV6-6 and TRBJ1-5; 8 nucleotides align to TRBD1. Germline V gene data show CDR1 as MNHNY and CDR2 as SVGAGI (reference sequence). V shed 4 bases and J 6 bases; nucleotides not matched to a gene: 5. The CDR3 sequence is 14 residues long. CDR3 amino acids: CASSSGGSGQPQHF. Written as DNA, the CDR3 is TGTGCCAGCAGTTCAGGGGGCAGCGGTCAGCCCCAGCATTTT.

The chain joins TRBV5-1 to TRBJ2-5; 9 bases match TRBD2. V shed 4 bases and J 7 bases; nucleotides not matched to a gene: 20. This CDR3 region has 18 residues. CDR1 is SGHRS and CDR2 is YFSETQ in the germline V gene. CDR3 loop: CASSPTGEAGGSGRTQYF. The CDR3 DNA is TGCGCCAGCAGCCCAACCGGGGAAGCGGGAGGTTCCGGGAGGACCCAGTACTTC.

V gene TRBV15 combines with J gene TRBJ1-3; D not certain. Germline CDR1 LNHNV, CDR2 YYDKDF (reference sequence). The CDR3 is 14 amino acids. The ends were cut back, 0 bases at V and 0 bases at J, with 3 bases in the middle. The CDR3 protein is CATSRESSGNTIYF. DNA of the CDR3: TGTGCCACCAGCAGAGAAAGCTCTGGAAACACCATATATTTT.

The genes are TRBV7-2 and TRBJ1-2; 7 bases are a match to TRBD1. J was trimmed by 7 bases and V by 4 bases; bases with no gene match: 6. The CDR3 is 13 residues long. Germline V gene data show CDR1 as SGHTA and CDR2 as FQGNSA. As DNA, the CDR3 is TGTGCCAGCAGCTCACCCCAGGGGGGTGGCTACACCTTC. Residues: CASSSPQGGGYTF.

The V gene is TRBV2, the J gene TRBJ2-7; D uncertain. CDR1 and CDR2 (germline): SNHLY, FYNNEI. V gave up 4 bases and J gave up 4 bases, with 5 bases separating them. The CDR3 runs 11 residues. The DNA of the CDR3 is TGTGCCAGCAGTGGGGATTACGAGCAGTACTTC. It translates to CASSGDYEQYF.

The chain carries TRBV2 and TRBJ2-4; the match to TRBD1 covers 7 bases. The CDR3 has 14 amino acids. Germline CDR1 SNHLY, CDR2 FYNNEI. Trimming at V came to 7 bases and at J to 9 bases, leaving 12 bases not matched to a gene. The CDR3 sequence is CASKVNRGVGIQYF. CDR3 bases: TGTGCCAGCAAAGTGAACAGGGGAGTAGGCATTCAGTACTTC.

This clone was seen a single time. Here the CDR3 reads CASSHRGTQYF. DNA for the CDR3: TGTGCCAGCAGCCATAGAGGAACCCAGTACTTC. This chain joins TRBV14 and TRBJ2-5; D remains unclear. This CDR3 contains 11 residues. Trimming pared 3 bases from V and 8 bases from J, leaving 7 bases between. CDR1 and CDR2 from the germline V gene are SGHDN and FVKESK.

This clone was seen a single time. V usage is TRBV6-1 and J usage is TRBJ1-5; D perhaps matches TRBD1 (6 bases). Germline V CDR1 and CDR2: MNHNS, SASEGT. The CDR3 covers 19 residues. V was trimmed by 4 bases and J by 0 bases, leaving 22 bases between them. The CDR3 coding sequence is TGTGCCAGCAGTGGGGTTCCGGGACAAAAAAAGATTAGCAATCAGCCCCAGCATTTT. Its protein is CASSGVPGQKKISNQPQHF.

The chain joins TRBV21-1 to TRBJ1-2. TRBV21-1 corresponds to a pseudogene. The CDR3 contains 13 residues. The CDR3 DNA sequence: TGTGCCAGCAGCAAGCGCGGGGGCTATGGCTACACCTTC. It is translated as CASSKRGGYGYTF.